Each of the 20 T cell receptor beta chains below was sequenced from the same sample in a study of blood T cell repertoires in COVID-19. The assay was immunoSEQ multiplex PCR, and TCRdb's table has in-frame clones only and misses some. Here the sample spans about 350,000 clones, over 75% being singletons. Sequencing used PBMCs or T cells enriched from blood (not recorded which). These receptors were obtained from a woman aged 25 to 39 who had recovered from COVID-19.

The CDR3 spells CASSLSGGYGNTIYF. In nucleotides, the CDR3 is TGTGCCAGCAGTTTATCAGGGGGCTACGGAAACACCATATATTTT. This chain joins TRBV28 and TRBJ1-3; 8 bases map to TRBD1. Germline CDR1 reads MDHEN; CDR2 reads SYDVKM. V lost 1 base, J lost 4 bases, and 3 bases stayed unmatched. The CDR3 length is 15 residues.

This sequence joins TRBV10-3 and TRBJ1-5; D is perhaps TRBD1 (5 bases). Germline V lookup: CDR1 ENHRY, CDR2 SYGVKD. V lost 0 bases to trimming and J lost 0 bases, with 12 bases between them. CDR3 length equals 17 residues. CDR3 sequence (DNA): TGTGCCATCAGTGAGTCGGTTAGGGGTCATAGCAATCAGCCCCAGCATTTT. Encoded protein: CAISESVRGHSNQPQHF.

The chain joins TRBV6-5 to TRBJ1-2; D gene uncertain. V dropped 0 bases and J dropped 8 bases, with 10 bases sitting between them. CDR1 MNHEY and CDR2 SVGAGI come from the germline V gene. The CDR3 runs to 13 residues. In nucleotides, the CDR3 is TGTGCCAGCAGTTACTCCTTTTGGAGGGGCTACACCTTC. Its translation: CASSYSFWRGYTF.

The chain is built from TRBV4-1 and TRBJ2-3, with D perhaps TRBD2 (6 bases). The CDR3 loop spans 17 amino acids. Looked up from germline, CDR1 is MGHRA and CDR2 is YSYEKL. The V gene lost 0 bases and the J gene lost 2 bases, with 15 bases spanning the gap. The CDR3 region is CASSQESGLGITDTQYF. The CDR3 DNA follows: TGCGCCAGCAGCCAAGAATCGGGACTCGGTATCACAGATACGCAGTATTTT.

The chain carries TRBV6-6 and TRBJ2-1, with a tentative D call TRBD2 (5 bases). Germline assignment: CDR1 MNHNY and CDR2 SVGAGI (reference sequence). With 4 bases removed from V and 3 bases from J, the gap between germline ends came to 10 bases. The CDR3 is 14 amino acids. In DNA, the CDR3 is TGTGCCAGCAGTTCGGGATTTCTCTACAATGAGCAGTTCTTC. Its protein product is CASSSGFLYNEQFF.

J is TRBJ1-1 and V is TRBV6-2 or TRBV6-3; D may be TRBD1 (5 bases). Between the trimmed V and J ends, which lost 0 bases and 0 bases, there was a span of 20 bases. The CDR3 consists of 19 residues. Per the germline V gene, CDR1 is MNHEY and CDR2 is SVGEGT. CDR3 DNA sequence: TGTGCCAGCAGTTACTCGCGACTGCGCGCGGGGCTCATGAACACTGAAGCTTTCTTT. Encoded protein: CASSYSRLRAGLMNTEAFF.

This clone was counted only a few times. Other DNA sequences from this sample encode an identical CDR3 as well. The V call is TRBV27, the J call TRBJ2-7; no clear D. This CDR3 has 13 amino acids. The germline V and J ends were trimmed by 5 bases and 3 bases, with 11 bases remaining between them. Germline V CDR1 and CDR2: MNHEY, SMNVEV (reference sequence). The CDR3 DNA sequence: TGTGCCAGCAGTCCGCAGGTTAACTACGAGCAGTACTTC. This sequence encodes CASSPQVNYEQYF.

The gene calls are TRBV5-4 and TRBJ2-2; 9 nucleotides align to TRBD2. The CDR3 spans 16 residues. The J segment lost 4 bases and the V segment lost 0 bases, leaving 4 bases of the junction unmatched. CDR1 is SGHNT, CDR2 YYREEE, per germline (reference sequence). The CDR3 DNA sequence: TGTGCCAGCAGCTTGGGGCCAGCGGGGGGCACCGGGGAGCTGTTTTTT. Its translation is CASSLGPAGGTGELFF.

This rearrangement joins TRBV5-8 to TRBJ2-2; D unresolved. The CDR3 has 15 residues. The germline CDR1 and CDR2 sequences are SGHTS and YDEGEE. V was pared by 6 bases and J by 0 bases, with 12 bases between. The CDR3 bases are TGTGCCAGCACCTCGAGATCCACGAACACCGGGGAGCTGTTTTTT. It translates to CASTSRSTNTGELFF.

This clone was picked up a small number of times. The chain couples TRBV2 to TRBJ1-5, with a weak D call TRBD1 (6 bases). Per the germline V gene, CDR1 is SNHLY and CDR2 is FYNNEI. The CDR3 runs 14 residues. V shed 6 bases and J shed 6 bases, with 15 bases lying between them. CDR3 nucleotides: TGTGCCAGCAGCCCGGACAGCCAAATTCAGCCCCAGCATTTT. Translation: CASSPDSQIQPQHF.

The V call is TRBV2, the J call TRBJ2-5; 9 nucleotides match TRBD1. This CDR3 comprises 14 residues. Germline V gene sequence: CDR1 SNHLY, CDR2 FYNNEI. The J segment lost 6 bases and the V segment lost 6 bases, leaving 8 bases of the junction unmatched. CDR3 sequence (DNA): TGTGCCAGCAGACCGGGACAGGGTGATCAGACCCAGTACTTC. Its protein product is CASRPGQGDQTQYF.

This clone was counted once. This rearrangement joins TRBV19 to TRBJ1-5; D gene uncertain. Trimming removed 6 bases at V and 9 bases at J, with 12 bases between. This CDR3 is 12 amino acids long. Germline CDR1 LNHDA, CDR2 SQIVND (reference sequence). The CDR3 bases are TGTGCCAGTAGGATCTCTACCGGGCCCCAGCATTTT. It codes for CASRISTGPQHF.

The gene calls are TRBV7-3 and TRBJ2-7; 7 positions agree with TRBD2. The CDR3 totals 14 residues. Trimming at V came to 5 bases and at J to 3 bases, leaving 7 bases not matched to a gene. Germline-derived CDR1 and CDR2 are SGHTA and FQGTGA. CDR3: CASSPTSRHYEQYF. In DNA, the CDR3 is TGTGCCAGCAGCCCGACTAGCCGACACTACGAGCAGTACTTC.

J is TRBJ2-3 and V is TRBV4-2, with 8 nucleotides matching TRBD2. J was trimmed by 3 bases and V by 0 bases; bases with no gene match: 8. There are 17 residues in the CDR3. The germline V gene encodes CDR1 LGHNA and CDR2 YNFKEQ. In nucleotides, the CDR3 is TGTGCCAGCAGCCAAGATCGAGCGGGGGACCTAACAGATACGCAGTATTTT. It yields the protein CASSQDRAGDLTDTQYF.

The chain carries TRBV7-9 and TRBJ1-1, with a weak D call TRBD1 (6 bases). The CDR3 runs 15 residues. V dropped 5 bases and J dropped 1 base, with 14 bases sitting between them. Germline loops: CDR1 SEHNR, CDR2 FQNEAQ (reference sequence). The CDR3 nucleotides read TGTGCCAGCAGCCAACCCGGGACACCGAACACTGAAGCTTTCTTT. Translation: CASSQPGTPNTEAFF.

This clone occurred a few times. In DNA, the CDR3 is TGTGCCAGCACTCTAAGGCGGGGGGGCAATGAGCAGTTCTTC. Protein: CASTLRRGGNEQFF. The V and J genes are TRBV6-5 and TRBJ2-1; 9 bases align to TRBD2. Germline V gene data show CDR1 as MNHEY and CDR2 as SVGAGI. This CDR3 has 14 amino acids. After removal of 7 bases from V and 6 bases from J, the junction contained 7 bases not matched to a gene.

V usage is TRBV19 and J usage is TRBJ1-5; 9 bases map to TRBD1. With 4 bases clipped from V and 8 bases from J, the junction kept 3 bases outside the gene matches. CDR3 size: 13 residues. CDR1 is LNHDA and CDR2 is SQIVND in the germline V gene (reference sequence). Here the CDR3 DNA reads TGTGCCAGTAGTACAGACAGGGGGGAGCCCCAGCATTTT. As protein: CASSTDRGEPQHF. The full variable domain, in which reference TRBV19 and TRBJ1-5 provide the parts outside the CDR3, is DGGITQSPKYLFRKEGQNVTLSCEQNLNHDAMYWYRQDPGQGLRLIYYSQIVNDFQKGDIAEGYSVSREKKESFPLTVTSAQKNPTAFYLCASSTDRGEPQHFGDGTRLSIL.

This chain links TRBV7-2 with TRBJ1-4; TRBD1 agrees at 8 bases. The CDR3 length is 14 residues. Germline CDR1 SGHTA, CDR2 FQGNSA. V shed 3 bases, J shed 7 bases, and the junction held 4 bases outside the gene matches. The CDR3 sequence: CASSFQGAGEKLFF. The CDR3, as DNA: TGTGCCAGCAGCTTTCAGGGGGCGGGTGAAAAACTGTTTTTT. The whole variable domain, remainder taken from reference TRBV7-2 and TRBJ1-4, is GAGVSQSPSNKVTEKGKDVELRCDPISGHTALYWYRQSLGQGLEFLIYFQGNSAPDKSGLPSDRFSAERTGGSVSTLTIQRTQQEDSAVYLCASSFQGAGEKLFFGSGTQLSVL.

The J gene is TRBJ2-1, the V gene TRBV15, with 7 bases lining up with TRBD1. Per the germline V gene, CDR1 is LNHNV and CDR2 is YYDKDF (reference sequence). There are 17 residues in the CDR3. V lost 3 bases and J lost 0; bases outside the gene matches: 8. CDR3 nucleotides: TGTGCCACCAGCAGGACGACAGGGTCTAGCTCCTACAATGAGCAGTTCTTC. This translates into CATSRTTGSSSYNEQFF.

J is TRBJ1-2 and V is TRBV4-1; D not resolved. Per the germline V gene, CDR1 is MGHRA and CDR2 is YSYEKL. This CDR3 spans 15 amino acids. The V and J ends lost 0 bases and 1 base respectively, with 9 bases between them. CDR3 sequence: CASSQDSWSNYGYTF. The CDR3 DNA follows: TGCGCCAGCAGCCAAGATTCATGGAGTAACTATGGCTACACCTTC.